The text below deals with one T cell receptor (beta chain). Its antigen is unidentified. This specimen belongs to a study of shared clonotypes between healthy human individuals. Study in general: CD8 memory received one plate per donor, CD8 naive two, CD4 memory three and CD4 naive three.

Sequencing used immunoSEQ multiplex PCR; TCRdb keeps in-frame clones, though not all of them. Of some 980,000 clones in the sample, 76% were seen once. Trimming removed 6 bases from V and 2 bases from J; junction bases left unmatched: 5. Germline lookup yields CDR1 WSHSY and CDR2 SAAADI. The length of the CDR3 is 14 residues. Study-wide results and caveats: Compared with clonotypes that all four donors shared, non-shared clonotypes had lower generation probabilities.

Source material: memory CD4+ T cells sorted from blood. Subset of the sample: CD45RA-negative fraction. The receptor comes from a man younger than 30 in good health. V gene TRBV10-2 combines with J gene TRBJ2-7; 9 nucleotides agree with TRBD1. CDR3 protein: CASRMGQGPYEQYF. The CDR3 coding sequence is TGCGCCAGCAGAATGGGACAGGGTCCCTACGAGCAGTACTTC.